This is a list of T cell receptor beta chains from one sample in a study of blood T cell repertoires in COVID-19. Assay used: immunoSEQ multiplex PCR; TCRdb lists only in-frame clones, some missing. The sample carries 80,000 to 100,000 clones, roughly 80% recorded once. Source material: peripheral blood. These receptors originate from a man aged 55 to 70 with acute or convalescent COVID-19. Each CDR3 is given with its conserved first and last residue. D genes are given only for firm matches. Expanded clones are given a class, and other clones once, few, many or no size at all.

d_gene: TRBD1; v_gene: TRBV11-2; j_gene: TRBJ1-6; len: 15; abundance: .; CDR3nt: TGTGCCAGCAGCGCCACGGGACAGGGGATTTCACCCCTCCACTTT; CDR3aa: CASSATGQGISPLHF
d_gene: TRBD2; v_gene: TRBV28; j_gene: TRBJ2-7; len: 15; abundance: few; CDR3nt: TGTGCCAGCAGTTCCGTAGCGGGAGGAGGACGCGAGCAGTACTTC; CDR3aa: CASSSVAGGGREQYF
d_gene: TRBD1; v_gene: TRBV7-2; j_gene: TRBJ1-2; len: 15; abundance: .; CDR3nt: TGTGCCAGCAGCTTAGGGGGACAGGGGGCGTATGGCTACACCTTC; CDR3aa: CASSLGGQGAYGYTF
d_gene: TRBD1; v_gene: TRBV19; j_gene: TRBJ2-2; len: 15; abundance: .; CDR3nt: TGTGCCAGTAGTATGGAGACAGGGTGGGGCGGGGAGCTGTTTTTT; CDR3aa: CASSMETGWGGELFF
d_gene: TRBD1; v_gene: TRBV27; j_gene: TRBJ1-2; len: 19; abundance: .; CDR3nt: TGTGCCAGCAGCTCTCTACCCATATTTAGGGACAGAGCTAACTATGGCTACACCTTC; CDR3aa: CASSSLPIFRDRANYGYTF
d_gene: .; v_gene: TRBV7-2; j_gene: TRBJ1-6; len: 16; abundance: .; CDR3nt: TGTGCCAGCAGCTTAGGAGGCGGGGGCAATGGATCACCCCTCCACTTT; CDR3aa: CASSLGGGGNGSPLHF
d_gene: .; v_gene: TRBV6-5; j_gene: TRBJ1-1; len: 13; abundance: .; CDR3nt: TGTGCCAGCAGATGGACACTGAACACTGAAGCTTTCTTT; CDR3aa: CASRWTLNTEAFF
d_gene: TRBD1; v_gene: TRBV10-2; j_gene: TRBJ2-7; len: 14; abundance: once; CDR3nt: TGCGCCAGCAGCGACTGGGACAGCCCCTACGAGCAGTACTTC; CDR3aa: CASSDWDSPYEQYF
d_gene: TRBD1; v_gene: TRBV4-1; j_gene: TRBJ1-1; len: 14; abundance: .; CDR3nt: TGCGCCAGCAGCCACAGGGACAGACTCACTGAAGCTTTCTTT; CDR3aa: CASSHRDRLTEAFF
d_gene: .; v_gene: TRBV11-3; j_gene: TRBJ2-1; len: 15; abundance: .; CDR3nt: TGTGCCAGCAGCCCAGGTTCGAGCTCCTACAATGAGCAGTTCTTC; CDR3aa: CASSPGSSSYNEQFF
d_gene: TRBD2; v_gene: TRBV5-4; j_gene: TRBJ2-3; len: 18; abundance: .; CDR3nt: TGTGCCAGCCTTCCGGGACTAGTCGCCATCTCTAGCACAGATACGCAGTATTTT; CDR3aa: CASLPGLVAISSTDTQYF
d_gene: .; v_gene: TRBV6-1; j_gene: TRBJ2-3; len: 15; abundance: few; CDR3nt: TGTGCCAGCAGTGAACTGCTAGCCACGGTGGGTACGCAGTATTTT; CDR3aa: CASSELLATVGTQYF
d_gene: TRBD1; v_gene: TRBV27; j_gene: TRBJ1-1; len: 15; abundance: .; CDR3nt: TGTGCCAGCAGTTCCTTTTTACGGGACAGCGCGTCCGCTTTCTTT; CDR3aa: CASSSFLRDSASAFF
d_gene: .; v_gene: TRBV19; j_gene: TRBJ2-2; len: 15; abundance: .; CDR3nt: TGTGCCAGCACCCGCCAGGGGGGATATACCGGGGAGCTGTTTTTT; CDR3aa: CASTRQGGYTGELFF
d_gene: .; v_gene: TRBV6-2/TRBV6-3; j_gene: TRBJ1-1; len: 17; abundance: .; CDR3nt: TGTGCCAGCAGTTACTCGATCACAGGAGGGTTGAACACTGAAGCTTTCTTT; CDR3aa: CASSYSITGGLNTEAFF
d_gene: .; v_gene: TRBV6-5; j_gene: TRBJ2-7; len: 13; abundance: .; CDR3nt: TGTGCCAGCAGTTACAGAAGCAACTACGAGCAGTACTTC; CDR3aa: CASSYRSNYEQYF
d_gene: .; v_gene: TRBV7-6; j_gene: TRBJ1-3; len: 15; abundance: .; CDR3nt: TGTGCCAGCAGCTTAGGGCGGGGAACTGGAAACACCATATATTTT; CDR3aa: CASSLGRGTGNTIYF
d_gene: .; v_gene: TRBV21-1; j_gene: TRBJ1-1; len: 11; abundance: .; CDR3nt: TGTGCCAGCAGCAAGGGAGGGTTGGCTTTCTTT; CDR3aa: CASSKGGLAFF
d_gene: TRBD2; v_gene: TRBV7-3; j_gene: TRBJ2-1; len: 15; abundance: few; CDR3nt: TGTGCCAGCAGCTTAAATGCGGGAGACTTAAATGAGCAGTTCTTC; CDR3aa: CASSLNAGDLNEQFF
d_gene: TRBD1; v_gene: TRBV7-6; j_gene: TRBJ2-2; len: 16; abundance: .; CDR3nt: TGTGCCAGCAGCCCGGCTCAGGGGGCGGTCACCGGGGAGCTGTTTTTT; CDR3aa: CASSPAQGAVTGELFF
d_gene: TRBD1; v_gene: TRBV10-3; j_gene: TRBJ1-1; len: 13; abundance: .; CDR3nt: TGTGCCATCAAGCCGGGACAGAGCACTAAAGCTTTCTTT; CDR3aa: CAIKPGQSTKAFF
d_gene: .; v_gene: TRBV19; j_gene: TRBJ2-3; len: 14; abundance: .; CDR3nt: TGTGCCACGGTGGACAGCCTTAGCACAGATACGCAGTATTTT; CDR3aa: CATVDSLSTDTQYF
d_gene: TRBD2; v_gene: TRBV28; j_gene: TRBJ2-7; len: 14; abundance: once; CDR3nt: TGTGCCAGCAGTCCTACGGGAGGCACCTACGAGCAGTACTTC; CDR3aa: CASSPTGGTYEQYF
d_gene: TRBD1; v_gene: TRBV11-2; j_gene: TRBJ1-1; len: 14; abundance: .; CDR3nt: TGTGCCAGCAGCATCTCGACAGGGAGCTCTGAAGCTTTCTTT; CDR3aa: CASSISTGSSEAFF
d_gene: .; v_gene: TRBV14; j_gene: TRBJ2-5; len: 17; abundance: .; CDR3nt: TGTGCCAGCAGCCAGTACCGCGGCGGGACCACAATGGAGACCCAGTACTTC; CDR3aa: CASSQYRGGTTMETQYF
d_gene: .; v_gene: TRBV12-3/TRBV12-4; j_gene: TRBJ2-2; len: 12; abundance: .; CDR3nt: TGTGCCAGCTCAAAGCCCACCGGGGAGCTGTTTTTT; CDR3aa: CASSKPTGELFF
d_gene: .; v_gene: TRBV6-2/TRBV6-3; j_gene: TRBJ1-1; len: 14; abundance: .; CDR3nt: TGTGCCAGCAGTTACTCTGAGGGGAACACTGAAGCTTTCTTT; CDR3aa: CASSYSEGNTEAFF
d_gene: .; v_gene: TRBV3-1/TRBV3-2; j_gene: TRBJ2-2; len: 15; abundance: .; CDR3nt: TGTGCCAGCAGCCGCCGCGGGGCGAACACCGGGGAGCTGTTTTTT; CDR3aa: CASSRRGANTGELFF
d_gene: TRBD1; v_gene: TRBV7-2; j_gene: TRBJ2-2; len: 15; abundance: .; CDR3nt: TGTGCCAGCAGCTCCCGGGACAGGGGCACCGGGGAGCTGTTTTTT; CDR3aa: CASSSRDRGTGELFF
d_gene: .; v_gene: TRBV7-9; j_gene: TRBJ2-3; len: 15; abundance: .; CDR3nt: TGTGCCAGCAGCCCCTCTCGGGGGGCCGAGGATACGCAGTATTTT; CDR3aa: CASSPSRGAEDTQYF
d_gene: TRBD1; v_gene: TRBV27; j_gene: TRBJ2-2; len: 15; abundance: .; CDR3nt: TGTGCCAGCAATACGGATGGACAGGGAACCGGGGAGCTGTTTTTT; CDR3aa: CASNTDGQGTGELFF
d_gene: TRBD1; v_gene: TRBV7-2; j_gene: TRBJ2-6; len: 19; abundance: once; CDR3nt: TGTGCCAGCAGCTTAGTGGGATCGGGACAGGGGTCTGGGGCCAACGTCCTGACTTTC; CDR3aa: CASSLVGSGQGSGANVLTF
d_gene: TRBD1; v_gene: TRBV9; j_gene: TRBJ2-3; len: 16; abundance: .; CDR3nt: TGTGCCAGCAGCCCCATGGGACAGGGGAGCACAGATACGCAGTATTTT; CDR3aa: CASSPMGQGSTDTQYF
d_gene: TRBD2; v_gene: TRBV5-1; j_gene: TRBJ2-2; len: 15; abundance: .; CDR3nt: TGCGCCAGCAGCGAGGGGACTAGCGGGCCCGGGGAGCTGTTTTTT; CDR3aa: CASSEGTSGPGELFF
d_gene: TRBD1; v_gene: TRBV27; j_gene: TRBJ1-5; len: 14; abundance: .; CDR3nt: TGTGCCAGCAGGAGCGCAGGGGGCAGGCAGCCCCAGCATTTT; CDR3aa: CASRSAGGRQPQHF
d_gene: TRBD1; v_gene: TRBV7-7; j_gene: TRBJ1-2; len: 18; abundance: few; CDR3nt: TGTGCTAGCAGCTCCCGCATAGCCCCGGGACAGGTTCCCTATGGCTACACCTTC; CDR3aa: CASSSRIAPGQVPYGYTF
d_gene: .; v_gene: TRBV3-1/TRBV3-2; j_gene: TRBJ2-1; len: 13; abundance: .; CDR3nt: TGTGCCAGCAGCCAAACTCGCTCGGGGGAGCAGTTCTTC; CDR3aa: CASSQTRSGEQFF
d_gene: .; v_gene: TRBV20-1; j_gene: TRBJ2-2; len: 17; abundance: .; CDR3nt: TGCAGTGCTAGTATCCGAGGACGGGAGTCTCGCACCGGGGAGCTGTTTTTT; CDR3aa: CSASIRGRESRTGELFF
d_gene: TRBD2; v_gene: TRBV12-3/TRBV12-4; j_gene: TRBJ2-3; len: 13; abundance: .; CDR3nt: TGTGCCAGCAAGGGGACTAAGACAGATACGCAGTATTTT; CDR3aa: CASKGTKTDTQYF
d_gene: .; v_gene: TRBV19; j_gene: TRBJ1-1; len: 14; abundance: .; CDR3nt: TGTGCCAGTAGTCCTCATCAGATGGGAGGAGAAGCTTTCTTT; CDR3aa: CASSPHQMGGEAFF
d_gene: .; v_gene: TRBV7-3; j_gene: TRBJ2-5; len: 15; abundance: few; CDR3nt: TGTGCCAGCAGCTTAGGGGGCGGGAGACTAGAGACCCAGTACTTC; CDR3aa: CASSLGGGRLETQYF
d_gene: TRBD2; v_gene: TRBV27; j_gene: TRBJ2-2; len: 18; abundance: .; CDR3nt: TGTGCCACTCGACTCGGGCGGGAGGGCCGCGTCGGCACCGGGGAGCTGTTTTTT; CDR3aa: CATRLGREGRVGTGELFF
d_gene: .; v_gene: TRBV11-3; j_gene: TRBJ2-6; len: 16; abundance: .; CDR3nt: TGTGCCAGCAGCCGGGTTGGTGGATCTGGGGCCAACGTCCTGACTTTC; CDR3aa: CASSRVGGSGANVLTF